A single TCR beta chain is shown here with its context. The table lists this clonotype with many counts. Its antigen is not yet known. No much larger clone is present one base from it, and per-base qualities are unavailable. The V and J ends are trimmed by 2 bases and 0 bases, leaving 13 bases between them. From a lookup of the germline V gene, CDR1 and CDR2 are MNHNS and SASEGT. The CDR3 runs 16 residues from the cysteine to the phenylalanine. Only the CDR3 part of the read is kept: 48 bases, read in frame from the first base. Genomic DNA was used as template for profiling of TCR beta VDJ combinations and CDR3 sequences. TCR repertoire sequencing was run on an Illumina HiSeq 2000. Per the original workflow: TRBV/TRBJ rearrangement plots, CDR3 size and DJ length profiles, and Simpson's diversity index were used to assess repertoires. The most abundant DNA sequence in the deep sequencing data was taken as the immunodominant clone. CDR3 amino acid sequences were checked for sharing between subjects and were compared against published repertoires and the VDJdb database. TCRdb redid the processing of the public reads, applying fastp at Q25 and MiXCR, and retained in-frame beta chains. All rows with the same CDR3 protein become a single entry with the most common DNA and genes. The V and J calls follow TCRdb's processing rather than the paper's. This sample lists 35,000 to 50,000 distinct CDR3 sequences; around 67% were detected once. Around 22% of the sample goes to the ten largest clones.

TCR repertoires of sorted CD4+ and CD8+ blood T cells from severe aplastic anemia patients and healthy subjects were deep-sequenced in the study. Ficoll-Paque density gradient centrifugation was used to isolate peripheral blood mononuclear cells. Before DNA extraction, CD4+ and CD8+ T cells were sorted by FACS or by magnetic beads. This specimen belongs to a study of CD8+CD57+ T cells in acquired aplastic anemia (dated by TCRdb to the late 2010s). Looking at the study overall: Extracted DNA from sorted CD4+ and CD8+ cells averaged 3.2 ug, ranging from about 0.2 to 30 ug. For healthy donor samples, the average read count was around 9.8 million for CD4+ cells and roughly 11 million for CD8+ cells.

The study at large found these results: Some 31 CD8+ CDR3 sequences were shared between patients and controls but appeared highly expressed in patients and within their immunodominant clones. No significant difference in CD8+ Simpson's diversity was found between patients and healthy controls (P=0.060).

Recombination connected TRBV6-1 to TRBJ1-2; the D gene is unclear. This TCR was recovered from a human donor in good health, serving as a control. The sequenced sample was sorted CD4+, CD8+, or CD8+CD57+ T cells (not recorded which) from PBMCs. The nucleotide sequence is TGTGCCAGCAGTGAAATCGGACGGACTACTAACTATGGCTACACCTTC. Its product reads: CASSEIGRTTNYGYTF.